One sample yielded the 23 T cell receptor beta chains listed below, sequenced in a study of T cell responses to AZD1222 COVID-19 vaccine. Sequencing was performed with immunoSEQ multiplex PCR; in TCRdb, only in-frame clones are kept and a portion is missing. The table includes about 140,000 clones, about nine tenths detected once. The sample consisted of peripheral blood, taken on day 0 of AZD1222 vaccination. The receptor source for this set is an adult in good health.

Here the CDR3 DNA reads TGCAGCGTTGGCCCTCCCTTTAGCGGGAGGGGCGAGCAGTTCTTC. It translates to CSVGPPFSGRGEQFF. The rearrangement uses TRBV29-1 and TRBJ2-1; 11 nucleotides agree with TRBD2. CDR1 and CDR2 (germline): SQVTM, ANQGSEA. V lost 4 bases, J lost 10 bases, and 12 bases stayed unmatched. This CDR3 region has 15 residues.

This chain connects TRBV14 to TRBJ2-1; D gene ambiguous. Trimming left V 4 bases short and J 0 bases short, with 10 bases between. There are 15 residues in the CDR3. Germline values: CDR1 SGHDN, CDR2 FVKESK. The CDR3 DNA sequence: TGTGCCAGCAGCCTCGAGATTTTCTCCTACAATGAGCAGTTCTTC. Translated, it gives CASSLEIFSYNEQFF. Filled out from reference TRBV14 and TRBJ2-1, the complete variable domain reads EAGVTQFPSHSVIEKGQTVTLRCDPISGHDNLYWYRRVMGKEIKFLLHFVKESKQDESGMPNNRFLAERTGGTYSTLKVQPAELEDSGVYFCASSLEIFSYNEQFFGPGTRLTVL.

The chain links TRBV2 to TRBJ2-4; D is unresolved. The CDR3 has 16 amino acids. Germline V CDR1 and CDR2: SNHLY, FYNNEI. V lost 6 bases and J lost 1, with 16 bases in between. CDR3 DNA: TGTGCCAGCAGCGTTGACATCCCCTATGCCAAAAACATTCAGTACTTC. Translation gives CASSVDIPYAKNIQYF.

This chain connects TRBV6-5 to TRBJ1-1; 12 bases fit TRBD1. The germline CDR1 and CDR2 sequences are MNHEY and SVGAGI. With V trimmed by 8 bases and J by 3 bases, 7 bases remained unmatched. This CDR3 has 15 amino acids. The CDR3 sequence is CASGRGTGGYTEAFF. As DNA, the CDR3 is TGTGCCAGCGGGCGTGGGACAGGGGGCTACACTGAAGCTTTCTTT.

The V gene is TRBV27, the J gene TRBJ2-5; no firm D call. Trimming cost V 3 bases and J 4 bases, with 9 bases left between them. The CDR3 is made up of 13 amino acids. Germline CDR1 and CDR2: MNHEY and SMNVEV (reference sequence). The CDR3 sequence: CASSFMVSETQYF. Written as DNA, the CDR3 is TGTGCCAGCAGTTTTATGGTTTCAGAGACCCAGTACTTC.

The chain combines TRBV9 with TRBJ2-7; D is perhaps TRBD1 or TRBD2 (5 bases each). Germline values: CDR1 SGDLS, CDR2 YYNGEE. Trimming shortened V by 7 bases and J by 4 bases, and 18 bases separated the two germline ends. The CDR3 totals 14 residues. CDR3 in amino acids: CASAPGPLGYEQYF. The DNA for the CDR3 is TGTGCCAGCGCACCGGGACCATTAGGGTACGAGCAGTACTTC.

The V and J genes are TRBV7-8 and TRBJ2-7, with D hard to call. The CDR3 extends over 13 amino acids. V lost 4 bases and J lost 1, with 8 bases in between. Germline assignment: CDR1 SGHVS and CDR2 FQNEAQ. The CDR3 sequence: CASSSSWSYEQYF. Here the CDR3 DNA reads TGTGCCAGCAGCTCCTCATGGTCCTACGAGCAGTACTTC.

The table lists this clone with a few counts. The chain recombines TRBV3-1 (or the pseudogene TRBV3-2) with TRBJ2-1, with D possibly matching TRBD1 (5 bases). CDR1 and CDR2 (germline): LGHDT, YNNKEL (reference sequence). Trimming shortened V by 4 bases and J by 9 bases, and 13 bases separated the two germline ends. This CDR3 spans 13 amino acids. The CDR3, as DNA: TGTGCCAGCAGCCCATCTGGGGCGATTGAGCAGTTCTTC. Its protein product is CASSPSGAIEQFF.

The chain links TRBV27 to TRBJ1-2; D ambiguous. The CDR3 loop spans 13 amino acids. The germline CDR1 and CDR2 sequences are MNHEY and SMNVEV (reference sequence). With 7 bases removed from V and 0 bases from J, the gap between germline ends came to 9 bases. The CDR3 loop is CASTATPNYGYTF. As DNA, the CDR3 is TGTGCCAGCACTGCCACCCCTAACTATGGCTACACCTTC.

V and J are TRBV27 and TRBJ1-6, with D unclear. CDR3 length equals 15 residues. The V end was cut by 6 bases, the J end by 8 bases, with 17 bases between. CDR1 is MNHEY and CDR2 is SMNVEV in the germline V gene (reference sequence). The DNA for the CDR3 is TGTGCCAGCAGCCCGTTAGGTTCTGGGGATTCACCCCTCCACTTT. As protein: CASSPLGSGDSPLHF.

This chain uses TRBV3-1 (or the pseudogene TRBV3-2) with TRBJ1-1; weak D call: TRBD1 (5 bases). CDR1 is LGHDT, CDR2 YNNKEL, per germline (reference sequence). The CDR3 length is 18 residues. Trimming removed 3 bases from V and 5 bases from J, with 25 bases in between. The CDR3 nucleotides are TGTGCCAGCAGCCATGCATGGGGCATGGAACCTGGTCGGACTGAAGCTTTCTTT. Amino acids: CASSHAWGMEPGRTEAFF.

CDR3 in amino acids: CASSRIQGYSYEQYF. In nucleotides, the CDR3 is TGTGCCAGCAGCCGAATACAGGGGTACTCCTACGAGCAGTACTTC. The chain is built from TRBV5-6 and TRBJ2-7; TRBD1 aligns across 7 bases. The V and J ends lost 4 bases and 0 bases, in that order; junction bases with no gene match: 7. The CDR3 length is 15 residues. The germline gives CDR1 SGHDT, CDR2 YYEEEE.

This clone appeared a single time. The V gene is TRBV6-2 or TRBV6-3, the J gene TRBJ2-7, with D unresolved. The ends were cut back, 2 bases at V and 2 bases at J, with 10 bases in the middle. The CDR3 runs 14 residues. Germline V lookup: CDR1 MNHEY, CDR2 SVGEGT. CDR3 region: CASSYTSDAYEQYF. In nucleotides, the CDR3 is TGTGCCAGCAGTTACACGTCGGATGCCTACGAGCAGTACTTC.

The genes are TRBV7-9 and TRBJ1-4; TRBD1 agrees at 7 bases. The V gene's germline CDR1 is SEHNR and CDR2 FQNEAQ (reference sequence). V lost 1 base and J lost 6; bases outside the gene matches: 5. The CDR3 covers 15 residues. The CDR3 spells CASSLVGQRDEKLFF. For the CDR3, the DNA is TGTGCCAGCAGCTTAGTGGGACAGAGGGATGAAAAACTGTTTTTT.

The rearrangement joins TRBV24-1 to TRBJ1-5; possible D gene TRBD1, 5 bases. The germline V and J ends were trimmed by 10 bases and 3 bases, with 15 bases remaining between them. Looked up from germline, CDR1 is KGHDR and CDR2 is SFDVKD. This CDR3 is built from 14 residues. CDR3 DNA: TGTGCCACGACAAAACAGGCCAACAATCAGCCCCAGCATTTT. Protein: CATTKQANNQPQHF.

The genes are TRBV5-1 and TRBJ2-5; D unresolved. This CDR3 is 15 amino acids long. The germline V gene encodes CDR1 SGHRS and CDR2 YFSETQ. Trimming removed 1 base from V and 4 bases from J, with 14 bases in between. The CDR3 spells CASSLSPLGRETQYF. The CDR3 DNA is TGCGCCAGCAGCTTGTCTCCTCTGGGCAGAGAGACCCAGTACTTC.

This clone has a single count. The V gene is TRBV3-1 (or the pseudogene TRBV3-2), the J gene TRBJ1-2, with D uncertain. This CDR3 spans 13 amino acids. The ends were cut back, 3 bases at V and 8 bases at J, with 13 bases in the middle. Germline V gene data show CDR1 as LGHDT and CDR2 as YNNKEL (reference sequence). CDR3 in amino acids: CASSQTRLRGYTF. CDR3 nucleotide sequence: TGTGCCAGCAGCCAGACACGACTTCGCGGCTACACCTTC.

This chain connects TRBV7-6 to TRBJ2-3; TRBD1 agrees at 7 bases. Germline trimming cut 4 bases from V and 2 bases from J; bases unmatched to any gene: 9. CDR3 length equals 16 residues. Germline values: CDR1 SGHVS, CDR2 FNYEAQ. The CDR3 protein is CASSSMGRGYTDTQYF. As DNA, the CDR3 is TGTGCCAGCAGCTCCATGGGCAGGGGGTACACAGATACGCAGTATTTT.

The chain combines TRBV18 with TRBJ2-1; 7 bases agree with TRBD1. The germline V gene encodes CDR1 KGHSH and CDR2 LQKENI. CDR3 length: 16 amino acids. Trimming cost V 2 bases and J 5 bases; bases outside gene matches: 9. DNA of the CDR3: TGTGCCAGCTCACCAGAGACAGGGCCTCAGAACAATGAGCAGTTCTTC. This translates into CASSPETGPQNNEQFF.

The chain carries TRBV27 and TRBJ1-1; tentative D call: TRBD1 (6 bases). This CDR3 comprises 13 residues. The germline V gene has CDR1 MNHEY and CDR2 SMNVEV (reference sequence). Trimming shortened V by 4 bases and J by 6 bases, and 12 bases separated the two germline ends. The CDR3 coding sequence is TGTGCCAGCAGTTCTGCAGGGGACCCTGAAGCTTTCTTT. This codes for CASSSAGDPEAFF.

CDR3 protein: CASSVGFQETQYF. The CDR3 nucleotides read TGCGCCAGCAGTGTCGGGTTTCAAGAGACCCAGTACTTC. V and J are TRBV10-1 and TRBJ2-5, with D uncertain. This CDR3 has 13 amino acids. Deletions cut 4 bases from V and 2 bases from J, with 8 bases between. Germline assignment: CDR1 WNHNN and CDR2 SYGVQD (reference sequence).

The V and J genes are TRBV4-1 and TRBJ2-7, with 12 bases aligning to TRBD1. The CDR3 runs to 18 residues. The germline V gene encodes CDR1 MGHRA and CDR2 YSYEKL. V shed 5 bases, J shed 1 base, and the junction held 12 bases outside the gene matches. CDR3 region: CASSDPGQGAPTSYEQYF. In nucleotides, the CDR3 is TGCGCCAGCAGCGATCCGGGACAGGGGGCTCCTACATCCTACGAGCAGTACTTC.

The V gene is TRBV9, the J gene TRBJ2-3, with TRBD2 as a possible D gene (5 bases). Trimming left V 2 bases short and J 4 bases short, with 11 bases between. The V gene's germline CDR1 is SGDLS and CDR2 YYNGEE. CDR3 length: 14 residues. CDR3: CASSVEALADTQYF. CDR3 sequence (DNA): TGTGCCAGCAGCGTGGAGGCTCTGGCAGATACGCAGTATTTT.